This TCR beta chain originates from a study of Tregs in tolerant kidney transplant recipients. Clones were read by immunoSEQ multiplex PCR, and TCRdb kept only the in-frame ones, dropping some. The data hold 85,000 to 95,000 clones, with 90% to 95% observed a single time. This clone was found once. Its target is not known. The CDR3 runs to 17 residues. V was clipped by 1 base and J by 6 bases; unmatched bases: 12. Germline assignment: CDR1 GTSNPN and CDR2 SVGIG (reference sequence). Study outcomes and limitations: The most relevant donor-specific Treg TCRbeta repertoire apparently came from expansion with activated donor B cells.

This chain connects TRBV30 to TRBJ1-6; TRBD1 aligns across 7 bases. The material sequenced was CD8+ T cells from blood. This clonotype was obtained from a human donor in good health. The CDR3 bases are TGTGCCTGGAGTGGAAGGGGGAGGGGGCTAGGTAATTCACCCCTCCACTTT. Its translation: CAWSGRGRGLGNSPLHF.